This TCR beta chain is drawn from a study of CD8 T cells in ankylosing spondylitis. This clonotype has a handful of counts. Its antigen is still unknown. Overall study results and limits: Significant enrichment of disease-linked clones was reported in matched ankylosing spondylitis synovial fluid. Existing reports had already noted some motif variants in reactive arthritis synovial fluid and blood.

Using quantitative 5'-RACE with molecular barcodes, the authors made TCR beta libraries. A single record per CDR3 protein comes from TCRdb applying MiXCR to the 5' RACE reads. The sample gives about 100,000 distinct CDR3 sequences, approximately 9% of which show up once; 4.5% to 5.5% is in the top ten. Per the germline V gene, CDR1 is SNHLY and CDR2 is FYNNEI. V gave up 2 bases and J gave up 1 base; unmatched junction bases: 8. The CDR3 loop spans 17 amino acids. The chain combines TRBV2 with TRBJ2-4; 7 bases map to TRBD2. Sequenced sample: blood, either unsorted or a sorted T cell fraction (not recorded which). The clonotype originates from a male donor with ankylosing spondylitis or in good health (not recorded which). CDR3 nucleotides: TGTGCCAGCAGTGAAAGAGCGGCGGGGGTGGCCAAAAACATTCAGTACTTC. Translation: CASSERAAGVAKNIQYF.